This T cell receptor beta chain was identified during a study of blood T cell repertoires in COVID-19. Study context: COVID-19 samples collected from the United States, Italy and Spain covered acute and convalescent phases.

Source study methods: Quantification of nucleated cells was approximated via reference gene primer amplification. Measured with immunoSEQ multiplex PCR; TCRdb has only the in-frame clones, and not every one. The V and J calls and the clone size are those of that table, but D and trimming were determined from the DNA. The sample carries almost 250,000 clones, approximately 90% recorded once. Residents of 24 US areas, aged roughly 18 to 89 years, made up the participants. Clinical history as reported by participants underpinned cohort assignment. Per germline, CDR1 MNHEY and CDR2 SMNVEV (reference sequence). This CDR3 has 15 amino acids. V dropped 2 bases and J dropped 7 bases, with 12 bases sitting between them.

J is TRBJ1-6 and V is TRBV27; D remains ambiguous. Sequencing was performed on PBMCs or T cells enriched from blood (not recorded which). The TCR originated in a woman in her twenties or thirties who had recovered from COVID-19. The CDR3 DNA reads as TGTGCCAGCAGTTTAGGAGGGATCGGGAATTCACCCCTCCACTTT. It is translated as CASSLGGIGNSPLHF.